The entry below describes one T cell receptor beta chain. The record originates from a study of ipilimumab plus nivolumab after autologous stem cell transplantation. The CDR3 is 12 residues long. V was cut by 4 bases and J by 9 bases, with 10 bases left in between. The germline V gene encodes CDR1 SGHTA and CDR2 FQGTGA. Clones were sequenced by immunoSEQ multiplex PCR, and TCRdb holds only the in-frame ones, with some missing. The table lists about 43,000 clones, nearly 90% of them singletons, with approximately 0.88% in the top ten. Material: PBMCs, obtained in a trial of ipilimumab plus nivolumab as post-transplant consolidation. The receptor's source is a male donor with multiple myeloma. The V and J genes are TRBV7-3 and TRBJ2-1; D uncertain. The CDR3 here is CASSSHTGEQFF. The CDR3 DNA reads TGTGCCAGCAGCTCCCATACGGGTGAGCAGTTCTTC. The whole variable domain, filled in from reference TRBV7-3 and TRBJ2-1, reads GAGVSQTPSNKVTEKGKYVELRCDPISGHTALYWYRQSLGQGPEFLIYFQGTGAADDSGLPNDRFFAVRPEGSVSTLKIQRTERGDSAVYLCASSSHTGEQFFGPGTRLTVL.